One and the same sample provided the 2 T cell receptor beta chains below, sequenced in a study of blood T cell repertoires in COVID-19 (dated by TCRdb to 2018 to 2021). Receptor amplification or capture employed the immunoSEQ multiplex PCR assay. Here the immuneACCESS table is served through TCRdb, limited to in-frame sequences with V and J called. Missing clones are a known gap in these copies; in checked studies unresolved V genes cover under half, and the rest lacks a known reason. This sample gives around 200,000 clones in total; roughly four fifths of them show up just once. The top ten constitute approximately 8.7% of the sample. Sequencing was done on a sample of PBMCs or T cells enriched from blood (not recorded which). The receptors were sampled from a man in his forties who had recovered from COVID-19.

The chain joins TRBV4-2 to TRBJ2-3, with a tentative D call TRBD2 (5 bases). CDR1 and CDR2 (germline): LGHNA, YNFKEQ. V gave up 5 bases and J gave up 0 bases, with 18 bases separating them. This CDR3 has 17 residues. CDR3 nucleotide sequence: TGTGCCAGCAGCGATTTAGCGACGGCTTCCAGCACAGATACGCAGTATTTT. It codes for CASSDLATASSTDTQYF.

The gene calls are TRBV29-1 and TRBJ1-3; 7 positions match TRBD1. Germline V CDR1 and CDR2: SQVTM, ANQGSEA. V gave up 6 bases and J gave up 4 bases; unmatched junction bases: 6. CDR3 length equals 13 residues. CDR3 sequence: CSVEGASGNTIYF. The CDR3 DNA follows: TGCAGCGTGGAGGGGGCTTCCGGAAACACCATATATTTT.